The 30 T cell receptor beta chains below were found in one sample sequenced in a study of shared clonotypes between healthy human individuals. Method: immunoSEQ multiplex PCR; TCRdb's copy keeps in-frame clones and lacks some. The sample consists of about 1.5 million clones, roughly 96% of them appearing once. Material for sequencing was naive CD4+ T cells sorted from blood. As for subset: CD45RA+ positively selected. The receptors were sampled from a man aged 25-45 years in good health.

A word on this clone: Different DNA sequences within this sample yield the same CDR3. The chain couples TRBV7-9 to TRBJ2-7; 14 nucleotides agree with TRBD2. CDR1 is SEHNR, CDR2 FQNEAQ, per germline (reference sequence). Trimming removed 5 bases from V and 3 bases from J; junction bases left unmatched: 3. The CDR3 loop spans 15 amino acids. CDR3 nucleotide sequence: TGTGCCAGCAGCCCCGGGACTAGCGGGGGCTACGAGCAGTACTTC. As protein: CASSPGTSGGYEQYF. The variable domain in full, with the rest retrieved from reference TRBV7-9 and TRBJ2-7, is DTGVSQNPRHKITKRGQNVTFRCDPISEHNRLYWYRQTLGQGPEFLTYFQNEAQLEKSRLLSDRFSAERPKGSFSTLEIQRTEQGDSAMYLCASSPGTSGGYEQYFGPGTRLTVT.

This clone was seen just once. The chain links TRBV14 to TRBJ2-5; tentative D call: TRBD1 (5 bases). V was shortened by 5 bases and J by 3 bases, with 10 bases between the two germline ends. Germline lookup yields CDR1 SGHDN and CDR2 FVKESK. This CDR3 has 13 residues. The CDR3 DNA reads TGTGCCAGCAGCTCACAGGTGGAAGAGACCCAGTACTTC. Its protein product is CASSSQVEETQYF.

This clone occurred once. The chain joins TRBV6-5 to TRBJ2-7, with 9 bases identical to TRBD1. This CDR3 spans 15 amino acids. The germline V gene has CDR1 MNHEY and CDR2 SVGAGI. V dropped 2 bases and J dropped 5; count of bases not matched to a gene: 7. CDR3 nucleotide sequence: TGTGCCAGCAGTTACAGGACAGGGGAAAGGGACGAGCAGTACTTC. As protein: CASSYRTGERDEQYF.

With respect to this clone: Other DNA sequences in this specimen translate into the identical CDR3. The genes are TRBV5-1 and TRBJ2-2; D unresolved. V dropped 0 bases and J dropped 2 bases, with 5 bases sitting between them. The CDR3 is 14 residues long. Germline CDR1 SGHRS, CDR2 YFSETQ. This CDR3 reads CASSLVSNTGELFF. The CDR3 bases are TGCGCCAGCAGCTTGGTTAGCAACACCGGGGAGCTGTTTTTT.

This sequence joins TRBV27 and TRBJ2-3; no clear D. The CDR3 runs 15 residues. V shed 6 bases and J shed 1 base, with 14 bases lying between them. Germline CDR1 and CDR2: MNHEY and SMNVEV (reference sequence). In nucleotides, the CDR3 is TGTGCCAGCAGCTCATCCTTTACGGGCACAGATACGCAGTATTTT. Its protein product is CASSSSFTGTDTQYF.

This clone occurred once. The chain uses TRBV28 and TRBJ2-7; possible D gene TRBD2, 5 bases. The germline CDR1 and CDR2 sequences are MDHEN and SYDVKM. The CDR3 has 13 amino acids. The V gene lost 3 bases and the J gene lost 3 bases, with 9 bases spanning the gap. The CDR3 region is CASSFLGLYEQYF. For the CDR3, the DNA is TGTGCCAGCAGTTTCCTAGGACTCTACGAGCAGTACTTC.

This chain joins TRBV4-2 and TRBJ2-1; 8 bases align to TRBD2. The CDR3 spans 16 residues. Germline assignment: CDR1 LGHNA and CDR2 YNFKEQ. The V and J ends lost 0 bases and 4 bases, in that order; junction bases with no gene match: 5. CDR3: CASSQDPAGEYNEQFF. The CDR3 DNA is TGTGCCAGCAGCCAAGATCCAGCGGGAGAGTACAATGAGCAGTTCTTC.

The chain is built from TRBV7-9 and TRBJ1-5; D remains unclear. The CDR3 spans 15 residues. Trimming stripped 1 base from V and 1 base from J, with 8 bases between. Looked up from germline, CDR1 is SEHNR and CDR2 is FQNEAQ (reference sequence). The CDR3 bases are TGTGCCAGCAGCTTAGGAGGAGGGAGCAATCAGCCCCAGCATTTT. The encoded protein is CASSLGGGSNQPQHF.

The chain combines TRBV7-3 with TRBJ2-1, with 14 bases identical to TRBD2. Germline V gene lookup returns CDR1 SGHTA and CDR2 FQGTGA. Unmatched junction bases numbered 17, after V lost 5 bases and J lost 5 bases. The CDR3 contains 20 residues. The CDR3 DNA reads TGTGCCAGCAGCCCAACCCAGACTAGCGGGAGGGCCTTCGGCGACAATGAGCAGTTCTTC. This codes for CASSPTQTSGRAFGDNEQFF.

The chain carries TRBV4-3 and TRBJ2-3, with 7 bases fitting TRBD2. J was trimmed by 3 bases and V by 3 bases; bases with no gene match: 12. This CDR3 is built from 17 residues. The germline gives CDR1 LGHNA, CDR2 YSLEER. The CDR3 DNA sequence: TGCGCCAGCAGCCAGAAAGCGGCGGGAGTATCGACAGATACGCAGTATTTT. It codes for CASSQKAAGVSTDTQYF.

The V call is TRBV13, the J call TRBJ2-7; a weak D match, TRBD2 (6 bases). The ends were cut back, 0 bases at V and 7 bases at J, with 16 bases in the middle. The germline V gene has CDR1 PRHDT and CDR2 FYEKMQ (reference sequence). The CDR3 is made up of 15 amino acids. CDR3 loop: CASSLGGVKGGEQYF. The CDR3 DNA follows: TGTGCCAGCAGCTTAGGCGGTGTGAAGGGAGGTGAGCAGTACTTC.

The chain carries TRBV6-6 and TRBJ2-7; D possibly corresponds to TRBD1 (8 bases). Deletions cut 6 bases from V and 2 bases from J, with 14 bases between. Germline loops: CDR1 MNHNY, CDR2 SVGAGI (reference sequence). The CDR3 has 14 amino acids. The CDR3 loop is CASRGGTGPYEQYF. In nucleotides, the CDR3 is TGTGCCAGCAGGGGAGGGACAGGTCCCTACGAGCAGTACTTC.

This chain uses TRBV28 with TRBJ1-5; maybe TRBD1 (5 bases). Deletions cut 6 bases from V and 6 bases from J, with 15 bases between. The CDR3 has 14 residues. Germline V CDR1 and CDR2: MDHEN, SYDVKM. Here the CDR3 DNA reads TGTGCCAGCAGGGGCAGTGGAGGGGCTCAGCCCCAGCATTTT. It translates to CASRGSGGAQPQHF. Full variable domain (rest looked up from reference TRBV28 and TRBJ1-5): DVKVTQSSRYLVKRTGEKVFLECVQDMDHENMFWYRQDPGLGLRLIYFSYDVKMKEKGDIPEGYSVSREKKERFSLILESASTNQTSMYLCASRGSGGAQPQHFGDGTRLSIL.

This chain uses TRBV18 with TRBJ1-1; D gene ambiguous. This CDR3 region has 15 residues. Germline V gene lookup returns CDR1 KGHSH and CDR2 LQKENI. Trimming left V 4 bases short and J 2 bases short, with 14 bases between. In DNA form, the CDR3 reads TGTGCCAGCTCACTAAAGGACGCAACCAACACTGAAGCTTTCTTT. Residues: CASSLKDATNTEAFF.

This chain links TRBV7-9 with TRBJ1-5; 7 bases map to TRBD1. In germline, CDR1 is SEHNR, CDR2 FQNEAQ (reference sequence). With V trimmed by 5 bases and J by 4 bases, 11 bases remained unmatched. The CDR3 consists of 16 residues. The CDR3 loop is CASSSHVGTENQPQHF. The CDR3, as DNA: TGTGCCAGCAGCAGCCATGTCGGGACAGAGAATCAGCCCCAGCATTTT. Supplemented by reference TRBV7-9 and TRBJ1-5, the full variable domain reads DTGVSQNPRHKITKRGQNVTFRCDPISEHNRLYWYRQTLGQGPEFLTYFQNEAQLEKSRLLSDRFSAERPKGSFSTLEIQRTEQGDSAMYLCASSSHVGTENQPQHFGDGTRLSIL.

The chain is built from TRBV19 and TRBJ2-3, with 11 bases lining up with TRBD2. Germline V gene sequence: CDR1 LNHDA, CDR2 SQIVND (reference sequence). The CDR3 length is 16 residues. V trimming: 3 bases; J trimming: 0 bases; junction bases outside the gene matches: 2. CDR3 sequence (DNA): TGTGCCAGTAGTATGGGACTAGCGGCAAGCACAGATACGCAGTATTTT. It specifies CASSMGLAASTDTQYF.

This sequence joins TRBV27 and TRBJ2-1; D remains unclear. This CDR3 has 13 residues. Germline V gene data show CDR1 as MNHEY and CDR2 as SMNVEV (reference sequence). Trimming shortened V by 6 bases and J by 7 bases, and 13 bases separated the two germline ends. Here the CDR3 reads CASSPPKWNEQFF. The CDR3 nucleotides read TGTGCCAGCAGCCCCCCTAAATGGAATGAGCAGTTCTTC.

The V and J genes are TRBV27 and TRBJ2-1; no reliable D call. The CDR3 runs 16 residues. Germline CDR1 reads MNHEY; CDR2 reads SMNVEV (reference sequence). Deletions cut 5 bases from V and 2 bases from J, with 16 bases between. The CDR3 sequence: CASSPHLSGPYNEQFF. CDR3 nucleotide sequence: TGTGCCAGCAGTCCCCATCTGTCGGGCCCCTACAATGAGCAGTTCTTC.

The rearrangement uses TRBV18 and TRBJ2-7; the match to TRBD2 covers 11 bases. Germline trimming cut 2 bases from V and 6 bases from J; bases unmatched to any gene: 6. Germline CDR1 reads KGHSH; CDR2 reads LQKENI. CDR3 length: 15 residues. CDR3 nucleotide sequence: TGTGCCAGCTCACCATCTGGACTAGCGGGCCCCGAGCAGTACTTC. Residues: CASSPSGLAGPEQYF.

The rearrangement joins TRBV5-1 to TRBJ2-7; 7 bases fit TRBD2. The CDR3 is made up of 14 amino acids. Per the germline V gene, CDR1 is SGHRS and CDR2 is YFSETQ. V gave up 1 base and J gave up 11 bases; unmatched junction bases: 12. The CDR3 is CASSLTSETAGEYF. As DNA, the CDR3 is TGCGCCAGCAGCTTGACTAGCGAGACCGCAGGAGAGTACTTC. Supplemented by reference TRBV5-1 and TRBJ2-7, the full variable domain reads KAGVTQTPRYLIKTRGQQVTLSCSPISGHRSVSWYQQTPGQGLQFLFEYFSETQRNKGNFPGRFSGRQFSNSRSEMNVSTLELGDSALYLCASSLTSETAGEYFGPGTRLTVT.

The CDR3 loop reads CASTKEAYNEQFF. For the CDR3, the DNA is TGTGCCAGCACGAAGGAAGCCTACAATGAGCAGTTCTTC. The chain links TRBV2 to TRBJ2-1; D call uncertain. There are 13 residues in the CDR3. Germline CDR1 reads SNHLY; CDR2 reads FYNNEI. V was cut by 7 bases and J by 2 bases, with 9 bases left in between.

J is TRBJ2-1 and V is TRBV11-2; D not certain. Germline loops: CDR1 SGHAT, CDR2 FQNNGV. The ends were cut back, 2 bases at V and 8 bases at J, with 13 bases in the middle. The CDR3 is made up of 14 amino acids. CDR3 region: CASSLTALRDEQFF. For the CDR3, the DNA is TGTGCCAGCAGCTTAACAGCTCTCCGTGATGAGCAGTTCTTC.

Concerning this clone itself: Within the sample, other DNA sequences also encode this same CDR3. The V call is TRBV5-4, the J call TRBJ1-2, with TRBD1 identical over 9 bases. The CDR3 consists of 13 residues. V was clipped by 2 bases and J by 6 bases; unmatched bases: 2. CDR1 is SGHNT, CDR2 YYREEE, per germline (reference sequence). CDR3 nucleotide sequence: TGTGCCAGCAGCTTACAGGGGGCCGATGGCTACACCTTC. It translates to CASSLQGADGYTF.

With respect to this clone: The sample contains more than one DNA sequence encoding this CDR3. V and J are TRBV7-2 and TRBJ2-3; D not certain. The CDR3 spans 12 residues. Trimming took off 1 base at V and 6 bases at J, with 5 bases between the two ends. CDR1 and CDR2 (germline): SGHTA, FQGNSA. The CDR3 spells CASSLGPDTQYF. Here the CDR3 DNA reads TGTGCCAGCAGCTTAGGGCCCGATACGCAGTATTTT.

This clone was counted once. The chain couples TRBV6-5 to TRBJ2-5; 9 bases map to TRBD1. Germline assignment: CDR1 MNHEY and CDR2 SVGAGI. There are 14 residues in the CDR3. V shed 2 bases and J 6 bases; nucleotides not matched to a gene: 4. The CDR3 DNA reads TGTGCCAGCAGTTACCCCGGGACAGGGAAGACCCAGTACTTC. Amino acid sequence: CASSYPGTGKTQYF.

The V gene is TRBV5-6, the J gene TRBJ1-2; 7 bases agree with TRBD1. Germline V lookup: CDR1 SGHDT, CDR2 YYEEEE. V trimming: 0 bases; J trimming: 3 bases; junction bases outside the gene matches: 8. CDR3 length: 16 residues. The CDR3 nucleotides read TGTGCCAGCAGCTTGGTCTTACAGGGGAGGGACTATGGCTACACCTTC. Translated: CASSLVLQGRDYGYTF.

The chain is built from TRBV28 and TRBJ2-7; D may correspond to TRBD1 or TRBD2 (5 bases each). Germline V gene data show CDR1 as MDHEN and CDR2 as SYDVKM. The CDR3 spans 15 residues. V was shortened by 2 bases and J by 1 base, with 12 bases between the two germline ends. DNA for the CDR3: TGTGCCAGCAGTTTACATCGGGACGGGTCCTACGAGCAGTACTTC. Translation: CASSLHRDGSYEQYF.

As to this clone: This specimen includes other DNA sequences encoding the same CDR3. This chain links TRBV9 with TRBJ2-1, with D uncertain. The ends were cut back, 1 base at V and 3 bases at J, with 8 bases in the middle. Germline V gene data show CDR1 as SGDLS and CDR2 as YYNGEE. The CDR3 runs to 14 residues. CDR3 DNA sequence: TGTGCCAGCAGCGTATATGGCAGCTACAATGAGCAGTTCTTC. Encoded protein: CASSVYGSYNEQFF.

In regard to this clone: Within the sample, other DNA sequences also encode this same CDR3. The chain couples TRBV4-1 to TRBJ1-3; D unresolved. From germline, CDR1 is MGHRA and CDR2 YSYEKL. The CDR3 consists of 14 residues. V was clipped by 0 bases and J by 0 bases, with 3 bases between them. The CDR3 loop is CASSQEFSGNTIYF. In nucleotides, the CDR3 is TGCGCCAGCAGCCAAGAGTTCTCTGGAAACACCATATATTTT.

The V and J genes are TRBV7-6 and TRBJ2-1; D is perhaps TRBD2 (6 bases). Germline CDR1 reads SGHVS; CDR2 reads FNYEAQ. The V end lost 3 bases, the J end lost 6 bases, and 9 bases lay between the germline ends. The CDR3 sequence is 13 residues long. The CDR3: CASSFTGVNEQFF. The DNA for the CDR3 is TGTGCCAGCAGCTTCACGGGAGTCAATGAGCAGTTCTTC. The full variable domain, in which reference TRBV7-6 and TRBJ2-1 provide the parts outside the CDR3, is GAGVSQSPRYKVTKRGQDVALRCDPISGHVSLYWYRQALGQGPEFLTYFNYEAQQDKSGLPNDRFSAERPEGSISTLTIQRTEQRDSAMYRCASSFTGVNEQFFGPGTRLTVL.